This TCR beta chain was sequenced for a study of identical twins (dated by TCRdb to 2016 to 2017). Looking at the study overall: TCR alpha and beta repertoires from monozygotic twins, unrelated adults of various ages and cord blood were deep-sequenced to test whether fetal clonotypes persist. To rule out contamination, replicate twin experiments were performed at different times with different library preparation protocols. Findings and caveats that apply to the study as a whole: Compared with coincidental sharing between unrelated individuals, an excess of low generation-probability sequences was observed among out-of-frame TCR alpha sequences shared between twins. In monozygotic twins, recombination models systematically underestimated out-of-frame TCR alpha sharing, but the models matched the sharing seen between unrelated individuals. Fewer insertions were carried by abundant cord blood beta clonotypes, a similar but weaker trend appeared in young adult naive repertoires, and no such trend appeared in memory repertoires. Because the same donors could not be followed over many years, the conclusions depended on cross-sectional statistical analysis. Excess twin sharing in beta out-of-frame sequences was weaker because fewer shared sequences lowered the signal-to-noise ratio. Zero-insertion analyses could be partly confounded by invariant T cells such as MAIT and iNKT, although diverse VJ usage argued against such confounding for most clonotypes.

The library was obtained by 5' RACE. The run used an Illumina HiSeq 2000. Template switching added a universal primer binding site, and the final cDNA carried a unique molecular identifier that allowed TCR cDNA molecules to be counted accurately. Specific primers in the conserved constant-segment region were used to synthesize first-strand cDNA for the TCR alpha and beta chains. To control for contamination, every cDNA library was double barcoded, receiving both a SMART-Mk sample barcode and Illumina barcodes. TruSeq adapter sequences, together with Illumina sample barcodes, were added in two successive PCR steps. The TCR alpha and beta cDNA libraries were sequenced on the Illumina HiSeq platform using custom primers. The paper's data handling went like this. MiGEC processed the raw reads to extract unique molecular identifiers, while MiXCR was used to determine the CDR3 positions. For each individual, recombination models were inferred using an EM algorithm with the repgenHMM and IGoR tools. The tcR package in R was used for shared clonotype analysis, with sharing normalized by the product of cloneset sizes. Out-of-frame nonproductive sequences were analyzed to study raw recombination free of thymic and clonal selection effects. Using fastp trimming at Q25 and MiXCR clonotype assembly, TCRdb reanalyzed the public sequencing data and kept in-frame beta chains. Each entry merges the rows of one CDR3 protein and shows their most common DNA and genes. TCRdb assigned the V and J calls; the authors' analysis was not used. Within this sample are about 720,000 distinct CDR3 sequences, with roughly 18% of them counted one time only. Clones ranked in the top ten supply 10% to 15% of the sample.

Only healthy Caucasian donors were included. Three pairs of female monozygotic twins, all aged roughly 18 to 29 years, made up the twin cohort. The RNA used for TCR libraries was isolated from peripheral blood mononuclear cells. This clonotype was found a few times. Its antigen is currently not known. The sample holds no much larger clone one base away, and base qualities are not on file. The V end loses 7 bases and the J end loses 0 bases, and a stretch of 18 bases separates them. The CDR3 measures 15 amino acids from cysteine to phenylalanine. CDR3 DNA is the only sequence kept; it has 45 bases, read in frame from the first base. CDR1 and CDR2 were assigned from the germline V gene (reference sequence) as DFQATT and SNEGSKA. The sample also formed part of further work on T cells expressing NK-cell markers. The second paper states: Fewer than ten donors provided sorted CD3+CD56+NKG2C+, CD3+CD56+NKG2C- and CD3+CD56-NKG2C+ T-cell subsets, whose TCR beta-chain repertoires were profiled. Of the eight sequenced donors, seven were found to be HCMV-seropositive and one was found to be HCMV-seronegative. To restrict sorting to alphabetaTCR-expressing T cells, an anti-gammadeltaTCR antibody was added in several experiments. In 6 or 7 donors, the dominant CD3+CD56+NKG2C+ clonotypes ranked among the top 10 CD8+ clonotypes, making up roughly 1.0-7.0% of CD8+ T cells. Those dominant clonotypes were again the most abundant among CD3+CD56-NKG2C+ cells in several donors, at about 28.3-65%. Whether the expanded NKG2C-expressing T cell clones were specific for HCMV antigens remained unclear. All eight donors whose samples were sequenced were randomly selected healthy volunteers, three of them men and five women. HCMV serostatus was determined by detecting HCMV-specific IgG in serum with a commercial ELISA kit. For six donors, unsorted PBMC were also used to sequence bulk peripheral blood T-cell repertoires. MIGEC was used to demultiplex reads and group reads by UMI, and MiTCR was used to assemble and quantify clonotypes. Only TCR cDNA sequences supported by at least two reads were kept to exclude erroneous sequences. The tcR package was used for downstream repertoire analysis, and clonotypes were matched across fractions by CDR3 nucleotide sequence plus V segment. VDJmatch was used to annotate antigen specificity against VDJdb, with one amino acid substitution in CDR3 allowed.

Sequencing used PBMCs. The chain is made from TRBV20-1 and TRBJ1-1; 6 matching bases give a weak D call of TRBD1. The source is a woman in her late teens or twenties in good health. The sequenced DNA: TGCAGTGGGTTCGGGGGGGCAAAGATGAACACTGAAGCTTTCTTT. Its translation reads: CSGFGGAKMNTEAFF.